The rows below give T cell receptor beta chains drawn from one sample of a study of Graves' ophthalmopathy and Graves' hyperthyroidism. TCRdb re-called the multiplex PCR reads through MiXCR, storing one row per CDR3 protein. The data hold 1 million to 1.3 million distinct CDR3 sequences, with approximately 35% observed a single time. Sequencing input: peripheral blood or thyroid tissue (not recorded which). The receptors were sampled from an adult man with Graves' hyperthyroidism. The CDR3 runs from the conserved cysteine through the conserved F or W. Each record gives: CDR3 protein, CDR3 DNA, D gene, J gene, V gene, clone size. A D gene is named only where the DNA matches it firmly. Clone size is given for some rows only: seen once, a few or many times, or a class if the clone is expanded.

cdr3_aa: CSAREREPSSYEQYF
cdr3_nt: TGCAGTGCTAGAGAGCGGGAGCCCAGCTCCTACGAGCAGTACTTC
d_call: TRBD2
j_call: TRBJ2-7
v_call: TRBV20-1
clone_size: many

cdr3_aa: CSAIVSSMAYEQYF
cdr3_nt: TGCAGTGCTATCGTCTCCTCCATGGCCTACGAGCAGTACTTC
d_call: NA
j_call: TRBJ2-7
v_call: TRBV20-1
clone_size: many

cdr3_aa: CASSLSTDEKLFF
cdr3_nt: TGCGCCAGCAGCTTGTCGACAGATGAAAAACTGTTTTTT
d_call: NA
j_call: TRBJ1-4
v_call: TRBV5-1
clone_size: few

cdr3_aa: CATSRTPGPRSWNQPQHF
cdr3_nt: TGTGCCACCAGCAGAACACCGGGACCAAGGAGTTGGAATCAGCCCCAGCATTTT
d_call: NA
j_call: TRBJ1-5
v_call: TRBV15
clone_size: many

cdr3_aa: CASSSSPTYGTEAFF
cdr3_nt: TGTGCCAGCAGCTCATCCCCCACCTACGGCACTGAAGCTTTCTTT
d_call: NA
j_call: TRBJ1-1
v_call: TRBV7-9
clone_size: many

cdr3_aa: CASSLLGSEAFF
cdr3_nt: TGCGCCAGCAGCTTGCTGGGCTCTGAAGCTTTCTTT
d_call: NA
j_call: TRBJ1-1
v_call: TRBV27
clone_size: many

cdr3_aa: CASSSGNYEQYF
cdr3_nt: TGTGCCAGCAGTAGTGGAAACTACGAGCAGTACTTC
d_call: NA
j_call: TRBJ2-7
v_call: TRBV10-3
clone_size: NA

cdr3_aa: CASSLGGMGQPQHF
cdr3_nt: TGTGCCAGCAGTTTGGGGGGGATGGGGCAGCCCCAGCATTTT
d_call: NA
j_call: TRBJ1-5
v_call: TRBV12-3/TRBV12-4
clone_size: NA

cdr3_aa: CASSHYFTPGELFF
cdr3_nt: TGTGCCAGCAGCCACTACTTTACGCCCGGGGAGCTGTTTTTT
d_call: NA
j_call: TRBJ2-2
v_call: TRBV12-3/TRBV12-4
clone_size: NA

cdr3_aa: CASSLVVGGNTEAFF
cdr3_nt: TGTGCCAGCAGCTTAGTGGTGGGGGGGAACACTGAAGCTTTCTTT
d_call: NA
j_call: TRBJ1-1
v_call: TRBV7-2
clone_size: many

cdr3_aa: CSVEISTGQPQHF
cdr3_nt: TGCAGCGTTGAGATCAGTACAGGCCAGCCCCAGCATTTT
d_call: NA
j_call: TRBJ1-5
v_call: TRBV29-1
clone_size: many

cdr3_aa: CASSQDPAGETQHF
cdr3_nt: TGCGCCAGCAGCCAAGATCCAGCCGGGGAGACCCAGCATTTT
d_call: NA
j_call: TRBJ1-5
v_call: TRBV4-3
clone_size: NA